The clone carrying this TCR beta chain was recorded many times. Antigen specificity is unknown. These data originate in a study of response to subunit inactivated influenza vaccine. General observations from the study: T cells newly recruited by each seasonal influenza vaccination are few, the authors suggested.

Per the germline V gene, CDR1 is LNHNV and CDR2 is YYDKDF (reference sequence). The CDR3 is 16 amino acids. V lost 6 bases, J lost 0 bases, and 15 bases lay in between. From the RT-PCR reads, TCRdb called clonotypes with MiXCR, one entry per CDR3 protein. The table records over 400,000 distinct CDR3 sequences, about an eighth of them present only once. The sequenced sample was PBMCs from blood, obtained 40 to 50 days after vaccination. This chain connects TRBV15 to TRBJ2-1; no clear D. The sequence derives from a man aged 50 to 60 who received an inactivated influenza vaccine. CDR3 protein: CATSGVLLSSYNEQFF. Written as DNA, the CDR3 is TGTGCCACCAGTGGGGTTCTACTTAGCTCCTACAATGAGCAGTTCTTC. The complete variable domain, with remaining parts taken from reference TRBV15 and TRBJ2-1, reads DAMVIQNPRYQVTQFGKPVTLSCSQTLNHNVMYWYQQKSSQAPKLLFHYYDKDFNNEADTPDNFQSRRPNTSFCFLDIRSPGLGDTAMYLCATSGVLLSSYNEQFFGPGTRLTVL.